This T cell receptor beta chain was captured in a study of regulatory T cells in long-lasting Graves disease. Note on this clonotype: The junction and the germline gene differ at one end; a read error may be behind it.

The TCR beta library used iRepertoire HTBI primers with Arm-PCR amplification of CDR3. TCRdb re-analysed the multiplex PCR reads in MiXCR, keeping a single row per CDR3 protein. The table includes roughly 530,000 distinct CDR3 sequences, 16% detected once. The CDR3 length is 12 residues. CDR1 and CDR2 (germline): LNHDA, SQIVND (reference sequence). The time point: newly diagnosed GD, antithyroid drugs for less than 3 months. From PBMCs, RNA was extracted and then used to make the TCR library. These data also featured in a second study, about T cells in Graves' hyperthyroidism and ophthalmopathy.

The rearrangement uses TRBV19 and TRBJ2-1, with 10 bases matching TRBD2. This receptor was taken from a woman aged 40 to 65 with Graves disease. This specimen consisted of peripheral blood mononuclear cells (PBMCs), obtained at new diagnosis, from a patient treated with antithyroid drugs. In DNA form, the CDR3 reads TGTGCCAGTAGTATTTCAACTAGCGGGGAGATCTTC. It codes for CASSISTSGEIF.